Listed here are 14 T cell receptor beta chains from one sample, sequenced in a study of cytomegalovirus exposure and HLA in healthy donors. PCR employed 60 Vbeta and 13 Jbeta primers. Here immunoSEQ multiplex PCR was the method, and the copy in TCRdb shows in-frame clones only, minus some. Found here are around 120,000 clones, around 81% of them singletons; the top ten hold roughly 1.8%. Source material: PBMCs. Receptors were obtained from a woman aged 45-59 years in good health and CMV-seronegative.

This CDR3 is CASSFPGQGNQPQHF. The CDR3 bases are TGTGCCAGCAGTTTTCCGGGACAGGGGAATCAGCCCCAGCATTTT. The J gene is TRBJ1-5, the V gene TRBV28, with 10 bases that match TRBD1. V gave up 3 bases and J gave up 4 bases; unmatched junction bases: 3. This CDR3 has 15 residues. The germline CDR1 and CDR2 sequences are MDHEN and SYDVKM.

This clone was detected only once. The CDR3 coding sequence is TGCGCCAGCAGCTTGGAACCAGGGGTTAACTATGGCTACACCTTC. Translated: CASSLEPGVNYGYTF. The rearrangement joins TRBV5-1 to TRBJ1-2, with D possibly matching TRBD1 (6 bases). The CDR3 contains 15 residues. Germline V gene sequence: CDR1 SGHRS, CDR2 YFSETQ. V was cut by 0 bases and J by 1 base, with 10 bases left in between. The entire variable domain, with the rest obtained from reference TRBV5-1 and TRBJ1-2, is as follows: KAGVTQTPRYLIKTRGQQVTLSCSPISGHRSVSWYQQTPGQGLQFLFEYFSETQRNKGNFPGRFSGRQFSNSRSEMNVSTLELGDSALYLCASSLEPGVNYGYTFGSGTRLTVV.

This chain connects TRBV25-1 to TRBJ1-1; perhaps TRBD1 as D (5 bases). V shed 1 base and J shed 1 base, with 10 bases lying between them. Germline lookup yields CDR1 MGHDK and CDR2 SYGVNS. The CDR3 length is 15 residues. CDR3 sequence: CASSESGGKNTEAFF. CDR3 in DNA: TGTGCCAGCAGTGAATCGGGGGGTAAGAACACTGAAGCTTTCTTT.

The chain joins TRBV9 to TRBJ2-3, with 9 bases lining up with TRBD2. Germline CDR1 is SGDLS and CDR2 is YYNGEE. V lost 0 bases and J lost 4; bases outside the gene matches: 3. The CDR3 sequence is 15 residues long. In DNA form, the CDR3 reads TGTGCCAGCAGCGTAGGCGGGAGGGCCTCAGATACGCAGTATTTT. Encoded protein: CASSVGGRASDTQYF.

The chain is built from TRBV2 and TRBJ2-5; the D gene is possibly TRBD1 (6 bases). Per the germline V gene, CDR1 is SNHLY and CDR2 is FYNNEI. Trimming stripped 6 bases from V and 4 bases from J, with 18 bases between. This CDR3 is built from 15 residues. CDR3 amino acids: CASRTGQPGGETQYF. The CDR3 DNA is TGTGCCAGCAGGACTGGACAGCCGGGTGGAGAGACCCAGTACTTC.

The chain employs TRBV7-9 and TRBJ2-5, with a weak D call TRBD1 (5 bases). The CDR3 spans 14 residues. The ends were cut back, 2 bases at V and 2 bases at J, with 9 bases in the middle. CDR1 and CDR2 from the germline V gene are SEHNR and FQNEAQ (reference sequence). CDR3 region: CASSLWGTQETQYF. Here the CDR3 DNA reads TGTGCCAGCAGCTTATGGGGCACACAAGAGACCCAGTACTTC.

Comment on this clone: Other DNA sequences within the sample encode an identical CDR3. This sequence joins TRBV4-1 and TRBJ2-3, with 11 nucleotides matching TRBD2. Germline V CDR1 and CDR2: MGHRA, YSYEKL. The junction had 0 bases not matched to a gene; V was cut back by 1 base and J by 3 bases. The CDR3 extends over 15 amino acids. In DNA form, the CDR3 reads TGCGCCAGCAGCCAAGGACTAGCGGGGACAGATACGCAGTATTTT. Amino acid sequence: CASSQGLAGTDTQYF.

As regards this clone: At one boundary the junction diverges from the germline segment, which might be a read error. The chain carries TRBV6-6 and TRBJ1-2, with 7 bases that match TRBD1. This CDR3 is built from 15 residues. CDR1 is MNHNY, CDR2 SVGAGI, per germline (reference sequence). CDR3 in DNA: TGTGCCAGCAGTTACTCGCCAGACAGGGCATACGGCTACCCCTTC. It translates to CASSYSPDRAYGYPF.

V and J are TRBV19 and TRBJ2-1, with 9 bases lining up with TRBD2. Germline CDR1 LNHDA, CDR2 SQIVND (reference sequence). V lost 0 bases, J lost 0 bases, and 9 bases stayed unmatched. The length of the CDR3 is 19 residues. In DNA form, the CDR3 reads TGTGCCAGTAGTATAGACAGGACTAGCGCGCCCCCCTCCTACAATGAGCAGTTCTTC. It is translated as CASSIDRTSAPPSYNEQFF.

Here the CDR3 DNA reads TGTGCCAGCAGCTTGGCCGATCTCTTGCGGGAAAACAATGAGCAGTTCTTC. Translation: CASSLADLLRENNEQFF. This chain connects TRBV5-4 to TRBJ2-1, with D possibly being TRBD2 (6 bases). Deletions cut 0 bases from V and 5 bases from J, with 18 bases between. This CDR3 comprises 17 residues. Germline assignment: CDR1 SGHNT and CDR2 YYREEE (reference sequence).

This chain uses TRBV4-3 with TRBJ1-1; 11 nucleotides line up with TRBD1. Per the germline V gene, CDR1 is LGHNA and CDR2 is YSLEER. V lost 4 bases to trimming and J lost 4 bases; unmatched junction nucleotides: 8. CDR3 length: 16 residues. For the CDR3, the DNA is TGCGCCAGCAGCCCCGGACAGGGGGCGCCCAGCACTGAAGCTTTCTTT. Its translation is CASSPGQGAPSTEAFF.

The CDR3 loop reads CASSSNRGPYMNTEAFF. The CDR3 DNA follows: TGTGCCAGCAGCTCCAACAGGGGTCCTTATATGAACACTGAAGCTTTCTTT. This sequence joins TRBV7-8 and TRBJ1-1, with TRBD1 matching over 7 bases. The V segment lost 4 bases and the J segment 0 bases; nucleotides outside the gene matches: 11. The length of the CDR3 is 17 residues. Germline CDR1 reads SGHVS; CDR2 reads FQNEAQ.

The rearrangement joins TRBV4-1 to TRBJ1-1, with TRBD1 as a possible D gene (5 bases). The germline V gene has CDR1 MGHRA and CDR2 YSYEKL. Trimming removed 0 bases from V and 3 bases from J, with 14 bases in between. There are 16 residues in the CDR3. CDR3 sequence reads: CASSQEIVGGYTEAFF. The CDR3 DNA is TGCGCCAGCAGCCAAGAAATTGTTGGGGGGTACACTGAAGCTTTCTTT.

The rearrangement uses TRBV25-1 and TRBJ2-3, with 7 bases matching TRBD2. This CDR3 has 12 amino acids. Germline CDR1 and CDR2: MGHDK and SYGVNS. Trimming removed 10 bases from V and 2 bases from J; junction bases left unmatched: 3. The CDR3 DNA reads TGTGCCATCCTAGCGGTCACAGATACGCAGTATTTT. As protein: CAILAVTDTQYF.